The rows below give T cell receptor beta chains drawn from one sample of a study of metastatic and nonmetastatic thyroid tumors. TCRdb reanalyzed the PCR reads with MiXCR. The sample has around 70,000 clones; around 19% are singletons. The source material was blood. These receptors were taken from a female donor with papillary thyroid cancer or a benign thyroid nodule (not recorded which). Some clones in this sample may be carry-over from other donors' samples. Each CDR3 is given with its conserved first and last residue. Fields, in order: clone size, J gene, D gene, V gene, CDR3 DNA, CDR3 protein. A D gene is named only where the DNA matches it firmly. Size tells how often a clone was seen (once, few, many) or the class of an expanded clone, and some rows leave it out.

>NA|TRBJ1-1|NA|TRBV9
TGTGCCAGCAGCGTAGCTGGGGGGGCGGAAGCTTTCTTT
CASSVAGGAEAFF
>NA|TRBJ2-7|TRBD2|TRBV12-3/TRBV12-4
TGTGCCAGCAGTTTGGCGGTAGCGGGAGGCGAGCAGTACTTC
CASSLAVAGGEQYF
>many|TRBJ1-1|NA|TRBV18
TGTGCCAGCTCACCACGTCTGAGATCTGGAGGGGTCAACACTGAAGCTTTCTTT
CASSPRLRSGGVNTEAFF
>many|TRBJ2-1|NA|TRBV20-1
TGCAGTGCAGACGGGGCTAACAATGAGCAGTTCTTC
CSADGANNEQFF
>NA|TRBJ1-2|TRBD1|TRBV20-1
TGCAGTGCTAGAGATAGGACAGGGGCTTACGACTATGGCTACACCTTC
CSARDRTGAYDYGYTF
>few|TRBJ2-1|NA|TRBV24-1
TGTGCCACCAGTGATCGCGTGACCATGAGGGATGAGCAGTTCTTT
CATSDRVTMRDEQFF
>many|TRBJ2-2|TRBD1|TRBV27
TGTGCCAGCAGTGACCTACAGGGGGCAAACACCGGGGAGCTGTTTTTT
CASSDLQGANTGELFF
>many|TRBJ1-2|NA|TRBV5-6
TGTGCCAGCAGCTTGTACGGTGACAGTACCAACTATGGCTACACCTTC
CASSLYGDSTNYGYTF
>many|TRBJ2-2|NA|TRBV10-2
TGCGCCAGCAGTGATTTGGCAGGGGGGGGCGGGGAGCTGTTTTTT
CASSDLAGGGGELFF
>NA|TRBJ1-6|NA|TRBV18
TGTGCCAGCTCACGCAAAGAAGTAAATTCACCCCTCCACTTT
CASSRKEVNSPLHF
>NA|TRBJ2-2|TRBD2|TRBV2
TGTGCCGCCCGGCTTAGCGGGGGTACCGGGGAGCTGTTTTTT
CAARLSGGTGELFF
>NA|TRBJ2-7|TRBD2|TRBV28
TGTGCCAGCAGTTTATGGGGTCTAGCGGGAGGGCCCGAGCAGTACTTC
CASSLWGLAGGPEQYF
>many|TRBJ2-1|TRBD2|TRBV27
TGTGCCAGCAGTTTTCTCAGTGTGGGCGGGAGGGGGTACAATGAGCAGTTCTTC
CASSFLSVGGRGYNEQFF
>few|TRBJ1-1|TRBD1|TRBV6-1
TGTGCCAGCAGTGTTGGGGACAGGGGCGGCACTGAAGCTTTCTTT
CASSVGDRGGTEAFF
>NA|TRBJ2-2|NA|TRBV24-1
TGTGCCACCAGTGAACCCAGGGACACCGGGGAGCTGTTTTTT
CATSEPRDTGELFF
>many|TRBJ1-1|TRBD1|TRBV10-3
TGTGCCATCAGTGACTTGGGACAGGGAGGGACTGAAGCTTTCTTT
CAISDLGQGGTEAFF
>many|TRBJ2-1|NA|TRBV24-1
TGTGCCACCAGTGACTCGCGGACCTACAATGAGCAGTTCTTC
CATSDSRTYNEQFF
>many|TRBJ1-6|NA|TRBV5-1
TGCGCCAGCAGCTTGGGAGGCAAAACCGGTTCACCCCTCCACTTT
CASSLGGKTGSPLHF
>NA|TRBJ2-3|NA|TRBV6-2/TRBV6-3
TGTGCCAGCAGTTACCCGGGACGTAGCACAGATACGCAGTATTTT
CASSYPGRSTDTQYF
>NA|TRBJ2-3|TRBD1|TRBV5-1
TGCGCCAGCAGCCTTACGACAGGGAGCACAGATACGCAGTATTTT
CASSLTTGSTDTQYF
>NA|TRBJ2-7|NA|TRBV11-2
TGTGCCAGCAGCCCTCGGACAGCCTCCTACGAGCAGTACTTC
CASSPRTASYEQYF
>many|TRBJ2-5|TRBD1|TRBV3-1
TGTGCCAGCTGCAGGGGGAGAGAGACCCAGTACTTC
CASCRGRETQYF
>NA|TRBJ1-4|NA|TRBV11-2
TGTGCCAGCAGCTTAACGTCAGGGACTAATGAAAAACTGTTTTTT
CASSLTSGTNEKLFF
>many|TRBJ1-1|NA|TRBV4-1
TGCGCCAGCAGCCAAGATCGGCAGGGTAAAGGCACTGAAGCTTTCTTT
CASSQDRQGKGTEAFF
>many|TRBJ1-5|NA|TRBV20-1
TGCAGTGCTAGAGATCAAGCAGGGGCCAATCAGCCCCAGCATTTT
CSARDQAGANQPQHF
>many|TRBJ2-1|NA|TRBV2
TGTGCCAGTGCCCTCTACAATGAGCAGTTCTTC
CASALYNEQFF
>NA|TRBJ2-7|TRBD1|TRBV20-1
TGCAGTGCAAAGGGGACGGGACAGGGAGTGTACGAGCAGTACTTC
CSAKGTGQGVYEQYF
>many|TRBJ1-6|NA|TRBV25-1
TGTGCCAGCAGTGAAGGCGGGGATGCGTCACCCCTCCACTTT
CASSEGGDASPLHF
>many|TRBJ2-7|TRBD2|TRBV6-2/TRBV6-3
TGTGCCAGCAGTTATATGCCCACCGGGAGCGGGAGTACCTACGAGCAGTACTTC
CASSYMPTGSGSTYEQYF
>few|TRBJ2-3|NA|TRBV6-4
TGTGCCAGCAGTGGGACAGACACAGATACGCAGTATTTT
CASSGTDTDTQYF
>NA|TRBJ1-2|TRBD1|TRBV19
TGTGCCAGTAGCGGGACAGGGGGGCCCTATGGCTACACCTTC
CASSGTGGPYGYTF
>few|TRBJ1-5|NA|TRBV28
TGTGCCAGCAGGAAGGGGTCGGGGAATCAGCCCCAGCATTTT
CASRKGSGNQPQHF
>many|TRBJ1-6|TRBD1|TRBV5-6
TGTGCCAGCAGCTGGGGACAGGGTGGGAATTCACCCCTCCACTTT
CASSWGQGGNSPLHF
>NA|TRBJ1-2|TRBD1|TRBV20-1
TGCAGTGCTTCCGGACAGGGGGCGAGCTATGGCTACACCTTC
CSASGQGASYGYTF
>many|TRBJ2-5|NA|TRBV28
TGTGCCAGCAGTCCCCCAGGTAACCAAGAGACCCAGTACTTC
CASSPPGNQETQYF
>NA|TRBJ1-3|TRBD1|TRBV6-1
TGTGCCAGCAGTACGGGACAGGGTCCTGGAAACACCATATATTTT
CASSTGQGPGNTIYF
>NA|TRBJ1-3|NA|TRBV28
TGTGCCACCAGGGGAGATGGAAACACCATATATTTT
CATRGDGNTIYF
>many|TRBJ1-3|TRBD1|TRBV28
TGTGCCAGCAGTCGTGGACAGGGTAGCAACACCATATATTTT
CASSRGQGSNTIYF
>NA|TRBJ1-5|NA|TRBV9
TGTGCCAGCAGCGACCGGTACTTCAATCAGCCCCAGCATTTT
CASSDRYFNQPQHF
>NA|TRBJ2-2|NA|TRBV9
TGTGCCAACAGGGTAGGAGAATTCGGGGAGCTGTTTTTT
CANRVGEFGELFF
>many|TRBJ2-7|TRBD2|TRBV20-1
TGCAGTGCTGGGACTAACTCCTACGAGCAGTACTTC
CSAGTNSYEQYF
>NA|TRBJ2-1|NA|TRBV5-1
TGCGCCAGCAGCATACAGAACTCCTACAATGAGCAGTTCTTC
CASSIQNSYNEQFF
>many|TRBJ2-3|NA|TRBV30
TGTGCCTGGAGCCAGGGCACAGATACGCAGTATTTT
CAWSQGTDTQYF
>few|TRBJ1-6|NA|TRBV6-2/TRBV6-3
TGTGCCAGCAGTTACACGGAGAATTCACCCCTCCACTTT
CASSYTENSPLHF
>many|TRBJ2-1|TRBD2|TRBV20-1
TGCAGTGCTAGCCATCCTAATGAGCGGGAGGGGGTAGTCCATGAGCAGTTCTTC
CSASHPNEREGVVHEQFF
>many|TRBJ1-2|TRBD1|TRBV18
TGTGCCAGCTCACCACAACAGGGGGGCGATGGCTACACCTTC
CASSPQQGGDGYTF
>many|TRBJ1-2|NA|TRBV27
TGTGCCAGCAGTTTATTAGGGGTACATGGCTACACCTTC
CASSLLGVHGYTF
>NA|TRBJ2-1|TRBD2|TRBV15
TGTGCCACCAGCAGAGATCATCCAGCGGGAAGCTCCTACAATGAGCAGTCCTTC
CATSRDHPAGSSYNEQSF
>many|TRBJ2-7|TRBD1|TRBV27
TGTGCCAGCGGGGACAGTGAAACCTACGAGCAGTACTTC
CASGDSETYEQYF
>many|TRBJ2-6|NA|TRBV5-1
TGCGCCAGCAGCTTGGACGGGGTTCCTGGGGCCAACGTCCTGACTTTC
CASSLDGVPGANVLTF
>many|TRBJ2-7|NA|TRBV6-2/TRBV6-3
TGTGCCAGCAGTTGGGAGCTATACTCCTACGAGCAGTACTTC
CASSWELYSYEQYF
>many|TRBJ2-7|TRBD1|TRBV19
TGTGCCAGTAGTATTGGGACAGGGTACGTCTACGAGCAGTACTTC
CASSIGTGYVYEQYF
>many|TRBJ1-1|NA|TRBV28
TGTGCCAGCAGTTTGGGGGGGTTGGGAACTGAAGCTTTCTTT
CASSLGGLGTEAFF
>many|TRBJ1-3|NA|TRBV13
TGTGCCAGCAGCTTCGGGGGCTCTGGAAACACCATATATTTT
CASSFGGSGNTIYF
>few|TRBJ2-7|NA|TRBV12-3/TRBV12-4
TGTGCCAGCAGTGACCCTAGCTACGAGCAGTACTTC
CASSDPSYEQYF
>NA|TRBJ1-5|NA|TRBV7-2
TGTACCAGCAGCGGCGAGTTTTCAGTGGGGGTGCCCCAGCATTTC
CTSSGEFSVGVPQHF
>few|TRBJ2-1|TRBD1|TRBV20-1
TGCAGTGCTAGAGATACGACAGGGCTGGGAAGTGAGCAGTTCTTC
CSARDTTGLGSEQFF